The 32 T cell receptor beta chains below come from one sample, sequenced in a study of shared clonotypes between healthy human individuals. Method: immunoSEQ multiplex PCR; TCRdb's copy keeps in-frame clones and lacks some. Here the sample spans roughly 2.5 million clones, around nine tenths being singletons. Sequences were obtained from naive CD4+ T cells sorted from blood. Subset noted: CD45RA+ positively selected. The receptors originated from a man between 18 and 35 years old in good health.

J is TRBJ2-1 and V is TRBV5-8; no firm D call. Trimming took 5 bases from V and 9 from J, leaving 21 bases between them. Looked up from germline, CDR1 is SGHTS and CDR2 is YDEGEE. This CDR3 contains 15 residues. The CDR3 DNA sequence: TGTGCCAGCAGACTGAGAGGAAATATAGTTGGTGAGCAGTTCTTC. Translated: CASRLRGNIVGEQFF. Full variable domain (remainder filled in from reference TRBV5-8 and TRBJ2-1): EAGVTQSPTHLIKTRGQQATLRCSPISGHTSVYWYQQALGLGLQFLLWYDEGEERNRGNFPPRFSGRQFPNYSSELNVNALELEDSALYLCASRLRGNIVGEQFFGPGTRLTVL.

In this sample, this clone turned up once. The chain couples TRBV30 to TRBJ1-4, with a possible D match to TRBD1 (6 bases). Per the germline V gene, CDR1 is GTSNPN and CDR2 is SVGIG (reference sequence). This CDR3 has 15 residues. Trimming shortened V by 0 bases and J by 1 base, and 9 bases separated the two germline ends. CDR3 in DNA: TGTGCCTGGAGTGTAAGGGGGATAACTAATGAAAAACTGTTTTTT. It encodes CAWSVRGITNEKLFF.

V is TRBV7-9 and J is TRBJ1-1; no clear D. Germline CDR1 and CDR2: SEHNR and FQNEAQ (reference sequence). The ends were cut back, 5 bases at V and 9 bases at J, with 13 bases in the middle. CDR3 size: 12 residues. CDR3 in amino acids: CASSQDDRKAFF. The DNA of the CDR3 is TGTGCCAGCAGCCAGGACGATCGGAAAGCTTTCTTT.

In DNA form, the CDR3 reads TGTGCCAGCAGTCGGGACCTAATGAGGAGGGGGGAGCTGTTTTTT. This encodes CASSRDLMRRGELFF. The V call is TRBV6-5, the J call TRBJ2-2; D tentatively reads TRBD1 or TRBD2 (5 bases each). Germline CDR1 reads MNHEY; CDR2 reads SVGAGI. V lost 5 bases and J 8 bases, leaving 18 bases between the germline ends. There are 15 residues in the CDR3.

The J gene is TRBJ1-5, the V gene TRBV6-6; D possibly corresponds to TRBD1 (5 bases). Germline lookup yields CDR1 MNHNY and CDR2 SVGAGI (reference sequence). With 8 bases removed from V and 5 bases from J, the gap between germline ends came to 16 bases. CDR3 size: 14 residues. CDR3 in amino acids: CASLTRDGYQPQHF. CDR3 bases: TGTGCCAGCCTTACCAGGGACGGCTATCAGCCCCAGCATTTT.

V is TRBV5-6 and J is TRBJ1-1; 8 nucleotides align to TRBD1. This CDR3 spans 15 amino acids. The V gene end was trimmed by 4 bases and the J gene end by 2 bases; junction bases not matched to a gene: 7. Germline CDR1 SGHDT, CDR2 YYEEEE. The CDR3 loop is CASSADRGLNTEAFF. For the CDR3, the DNA is TGTGCCAGCAGCGCAGACAGGGGCCTAAACACTGAAGCTTTCTTT.

The chain couples TRBV5-4 to TRBJ2-5; maybe TRBD2 (6 bases). Germline V gene lookup returns CDR1 SGHNT and CDR2 YYREEE (reference sequence). The CDR3 extends over 15 amino acids. Trimming took off 4 bases at V and 3 bases at J, with 16 bases between the two ends. The CDR3 DNA is TGTGCCAGCAGCCCGCCCGGGGGTCAGGAAGAGACCCAGTACTTC. Its translation: CASSPPGGQEETQYF.

The table lists this clone with a count of one. V is TRBV7-2 and J is TRBJ2-7, with 10 bases aligning to TRBD2. This CDR3 region has 15 residues. Unmatched junction bases numbered 4, after V lost 4 bases and J lost 1 base. In germline, CDR1 is SGHTA, CDR2 FQGNSA. In DNA form, the CDR3 reads TGTGCCAGCAGCTCGACTAGCGGGTGGTCCTACGAGCAGTACTTC. The encoded protein is CASSSTSGWSYEQYF. The full variable domain, rest sourced from reference TRBV7-2 and TRBJ2-7, is GAGVSQSPSNKVTEKGKDVELRCDPISGHTALYWYRQSLGQGLEFLIYFQGNSAPDKSGLPSDRFSAERTGGSVSTLTIQRTQQEDSAVYLCASSSTSGWSYEQYFGPGTRLTVT.

The CDR3 protein is CASRMTVNSPLHF. The CDR3 region has the DNA TGCGCCAGCAGGATGACAGTCAATTCACCCCTCCACTTT. This sequence joins TRBV10-1 and TRBJ1-6, with D perhaps TRBD1 (5 bases). Trimming took off 6 bases at V and 7 bases at J, with 10 bases between the two ends. Germline CDR1 WNHNN, CDR2 SYGVQD (reference sequence). CDR3 length equals 13 residues.

V gene TRBV6-6 combines with J gene TRBJ1-2; no clear D. The V gene's germline CDR1 is MNHNY and CDR2 SVGAGI (reference sequence). CDR3 size: 14 residues. Deletions cut 5 bases from V and 8 bases from J, with 18 bases between. DNA for the CDR3: TGTGCCAGCAGTAACGGGCTTACGAGGGAGGGCTACACCTTC. Protein sequence: CASSNGLTREGYTF.

The chain recombines TRBV5-6 with TRBJ2-2; D is unclear. CDR3 length: 16 amino acids. Germline values: CDR1 SGHDT, CDR2 YYEEEE. V shed 0 bases and J shed 0 bases, with 9 bases lying between them. CDR3 amino acids: CASSLGIIPNTGELFF. CDR3 DNA sequence: TGTGCCAGCAGCTTGGGGATTATCCCGAACACCGGGGAGCTGTTTTTT.

This clone is a singleton in its sample. The J gene is TRBJ1-2, the V gene TRBV5-4, with 9 positions matching TRBD1. The CDR3 spans 17 residues. The V gene's germline CDR1 is SGHNT and CDR2 YYREEE (reference sequence). V gave up 0 bases and J gave up 5 bases; unmatched junction bases: 11. CDR3 protein: CASSLAKGMTGGYGYTF. The CDR3 DNA is TGTGCCAGCAGCTTGGCAAAAGGGATGACAGGGGGTTATGGCTACACCTTC.

This rearrangement joins TRBV6-1 to TRBJ1-4; unclear D gene. V dropped 7 bases and J dropped 3 bases, with 12 bases sitting between them. CDR3 length: 14 amino acids. The germline V gene has CDR1 MNHNS and CDR2 SASEGT. CDR3 amino acids: CASNKGYANEKLFF. The CDR3, as DNA: TGTGCCAGCAACAAGGGATACGCTAATGAAAAACTGTTTTTT.

The gene calls are TRBV27 and TRBJ2-1, with D tentatively TRBD2 (7 bases). The V end lost 1 base, the J end lost 7 bases, and 14 bases lay between the germline ends. The CDR3 sequence is 15 residues long. Germline CDR1 reads MNHEY; CDR2 reads SMNVEV (reference sequence). CDR3: CASSLWRGLTNEQFF. The CDR3 coding sequence is TGTGCCAGCAGTTTATGGCGGGGGCTGACGAATGAGCAGTTCTTC.

The rearrangement uses TRBV5-8 and TRBJ1-1; D is uncertain. The CDR3 is 15 residues long. The V end was cut by 6 bases, the J end by 1 base, with 16 bases between. Germline CDR1 SGHTS, CDR2 YDEGEE. The CDR3 sequence: CASTFSQSSNTEAFF. The CDR3 DNA reads as TGTGCCAGCACCTTCTCCCAGTCATCGAACACTGAAGCTTTCTTT. Variable domain in full (rest from reference TRBV5-8 and TRBJ1-1): EAGVTQSPTHLIKTRGQQATLRCSPISGHTSVYWYQQALGLGLQFLLWYDEGEERNRGNFPPRFSGRQFPNYSSELNVNALELEDSALYLCASTFSQSSNTEAFFGQGTRLTVV.

V gene TRBV18 combines with J gene TRBJ2-1, with 10 bases identical to TRBD2. The trim removed 2 bases at V and 2 bases at J, leaving 3 bases unmatched. The germline CDR1 and CDR2 sequences are KGHSH and LQKENI. The CDR3 has 16 residues. The CDR3 here is CASSPFTSGTYNEQFF. The CDR3 DNA sequence: TGTGCCAGCTCACCATTTACTAGCGGGACCTACAATGAGCAGTTCTTC.

Comment on this clone: Other DNA sequences in the same sample also yield this CDR3. The V gene is TRBV18, the J gene TRBJ2-2, with D uncertain. The ends were cut back, 0 bases at V and 5 bases at J, with 10 bases in the middle. The germline CDR1 and CDR2 sequences are KGHSH and LQKENI. The CDR3 loop spans 15 amino acids. The CDR3 DNA reads TGTGCCAGCTCACCACCGAATCGGGCAACCGGGGAGCTGTTTTTT. Translating gives CASSPPNRATGELFF. The whole variable domain, remainder taken from reference TRBV18 and TRBJ2-2, is NAGVMQNPRHLVRRRGQEARLRCSPMKGHSHVYWYRQLPEEGLKFMVYLQKENIIDESGMPKERFSAEFPKEGPSILRIQQVVRGDSAAYFCASSPPNRATGELFFGEGSRLTVL.

The rearrangement uses TRBV29-1 and TRBJ2-3, with 12 bases fitting TRBD2. Germline V gene data show CDR1 as SQVTM and CDR2 as ANQGSEA. There are 16 residues in the CDR3. V was clipped by 4 bases and J by 4 bases; unmatched bases: 9. The CDR3 DNA sequence: TGCAGCGTTGGGGGAGATGGACTAGCGGGGCCAGATACGCAGTATTTT. Translating gives CSVGGDGLAGPDTQYF.

This clone was observed once. J is TRBJ2-1 and V is TRBV13; 7 nucleotides match TRBD1. V lost 5 bases and J lost 2; bases outside the gene matches: 6. Germline V gene sequence: CDR1 PRHDT, CDR2 FYEKMQ (reference sequence). The CDR3 has 15 residues. The CDR3 coding sequence is TGTGCCAGCAGCGTCCGGGACAGTGCCTACAATGAGCAGTTCTTC. Translating gives CASSVRDSAYNEQFF.

The V call is TRBV6-5, the J call TRBJ2-1; 10 positions match TRBD1. This CDR3 has 15 amino acids. V lost 2 bases to trimming and J lost 8 bases; unmatched junction nucleotides: 6. Germline loops: CDR1 MNHEY, CDR2 SVGAGI. The CDR3 sequence is CASSYRDRGSYEQFF. The CDR3 coding sequence is TGTGCCAGCAGTTACCGGGACAGGGGAAGCTATGAGCAGTTCTTC.

Notes on this clone: This sample also contains other DNA sequences that code for the same CDR3. The J gene is TRBJ2-3, the V gene TRBV5-1, with D possibly matching TRBD1 (5 bases). CDR3 length: 15 amino acids. Looked up from germline, CDR1 is SGHRS and CDR2 is YFSETQ. V was pared by 0 bases and J by 2 bases, with 10 bases between. CDR3 protein: CASSLGGVNTDTQYF. As DNA, the CDR3 is TGCGCCAGCAGCTTGGGGGGCGTAAACACAGATACGCAGTATTTT.

V gene TRBV4-3 combines with J gene TRBJ1-3, with D possibly being TRBD1 (6 bases). V was clipped by 0 bases and J by 2 bases, with 8 bases between them. The V gene's germline CDR1 is LGHNA and CDR2 YSLEER. The CDR3 runs 15 residues. This CDR3 reads CASSQDGGPGNTIYF. The DNA for the CDR3 is TGCGCCAGCAGCCAAGACGGGGGCCCTGGAAACACCATATATTTT.

The sample holds one count of this clone. This chain joins TRBV28 and TRBJ1-2, with D unresolved. The CDR3 consists of 15 residues. The germline V gene has CDR1 MDHEN and CDR2 SYDVKM. The germline V and J ends were trimmed by 2 bases and 2 bases, with 12 bases remaining between them. CDR3 bases: TGTGCCAGCAGTTTAAGGGCCCCCAACAACTATGGCTACACCTTC. Translated: CASSLRAPNNYGYTF.

This rearrangement joins TRBV5-6 to TRBJ2-7; D ambiguous. Germline values: CDR1 SGHDT, CDR2 YYEEEE. The V end was cut by 0 bases, the J end by 4 bases, with 14 bases between. There are 15 residues in the CDR3. The CDR3 region has the DNA TGTGCCAGCAGCTTGGGGCCCGGGCCTCAATACGAGCAGTACTTC. Translation: CASSLGPGPQYEQYF.

The chain is built from TRBV6-1 and TRBJ2-2; 7 bases fit TRBD1. The germline V gene encodes CDR1 MNHNS and CDR2 SASEGT. This CDR3 has 15 residues. Trimming cost V 9 bases and J 4 bases; bases outside gene matches: 11. The CDR3 sequence: CASPNRGVGTGELFF. The CDR3 coding sequence is TGTGCCAGTCCTAACAGGGGAGTTGGCACCGGGGAGCTGTTTTTT.

This clone was detected only once. This chain joins TRBV6-1 and TRBJ1-1; D is ambiguous. CDR3 size: 13 residues. Germline V CDR1 and CDR2: MNHNS, SASEGT. V lost 6 bases, J lost 4 bases, and 12 bases lay in between. This chain's CDR3 is CASRDHITTEAFF. CDR3 DNA: TGTGCCAGCAGAGACCATATAACCACTGAAGCTTTCTTT.

The V gene is TRBV9, the J gene TRBJ1-2, with 8 bases matching TRBD1. CDR1 SGDLS and CDR2 YYNGEE come from the germline V gene. J was trimmed by 5 bases and V by 7 bases; bases with no gene match: 13. The CDR3 length is 15 residues. Written as DNA, the CDR3 is TGTGCCAGCGGGGGCCTCGGGACAGGATTTTATGGCTACACCTTC. This translates into CASGGLGTGFYGYTF.

The chain has TRBV6-1 and TRBJ2-2, with D hard to call. The CDR3 is 14 amino acids. V was trimmed by 11 bases and J by 0 bases, leaving 13 bases between them. CDR1 is MNHNS, CDR2 SASEGT, per germline. Here the CDR3 DNA reads TGTGCCGCCCGCGAACATCCGAACACCGGGGAGCTGTTTTTT. Translating it yields CAAREHPNTGELFF.

The table lists this clone with a count of one. The chain is built from TRBV19 and TRBJ1-4, with TRBD1 identical over 8 bases. After removal of 5 bases from V and 6 bases from J, the junction contained 5 bases not matched to a gene. Germline V gene data show CDR1 as LNHDA and CDR2 as SQIVND (reference sequence). The CDR3 extends over 14 amino acids. Written as DNA, the CDR3 is TGTGCCAGTAGTCGGACAGGGCGGGATGAAAAACTGTTTTTT. The encoded protein is CASSRTGRDEKLFF.

The chain carries TRBV4-3 and TRBJ2-5; D tentatively reads TRBD1 or TRBD2 (6 bases each). The CDR3 loop spans 15 amino acids. Germline V gene data show CDR1 as LGHNA and CDR2 as YSLEER. V lost 2 bases and J lost 5, with 15 bases in between. The CDR3 DNA reads as TGCGCCAGCAGCCAATCCCAAGGGGGAGGCGAGACCCAGTACTTC. Residues: CASSQSQGGGETQYF.

The V call is TRBV7-2, the J call TRBJ2-1; the D is unclear. V shed 2 bases and J shed 8 bases, with 10 bases lying between them. The germline gives CDR1 SGHTA, CDR2 FQGNSA. This CDR3 spans 13 amino acids. In DNA, the CDR3 is TGTGCCAGCAGCTTACCTTACGCCTATGAGCAGTTCTTC. Residues: CASSLPYAYEQFF.

The chain carries TRBV7-9 and TRBJ2-2, with TRBD1 as a possible D gene (5 bases). The CDR3 loop spans 16 amino acids. V dropped 1 base and J dropped 0 bases, with 9 bases sitting between them. The germline V gene has CDR1 SEHNR and CDR2 FQNEAQ (reference sequence). In DNA form, the CDR3 reads TGTGCCAGCAGCTTAGGACAGTCCACGAACACCGGGGAGCTGTTTTTT. It yields the protein CASSLGQSTNTGELFF. The whole variable domain, filled in from reference TRBV7-9 and TRBJ2-2, reads DTGVSQNPRHKITKRGQNVTFRCDPISEHNRLYWYRQTLGQGPEFLTYFQNEAQLEKSRLLSDRFSAERPKGSFSTLEIQRTEQGDSAMYLCASSLGQSTNTGELFFGEGSRLTVL.